This T cell receptor beta chain originates from a study of blood T cell repertoires in COVID-19. As for the study in general: COVID-19 samples collected from the United States, Italy and Spain covered acute and convalescent phases.

Per the original methods: Reference gene primers were amplified, and this amplification served to estimate nucleated cell counts. Clones were sequenced by immunoSEQ multiplex PCR, and TCRdb holds only the in-frame ones, with some missing. V, J and clone size are those of that table, while D and trimming were read from the DNA. The data show about 69,000 clones, around 85% seen once. V was clipped by 1 base and J by 5 bases, with 12 bases between them. CDR3 length: 15 amino acids. The germline CDR1 and CDR2 sequences are SGDLS and YYNGEE. Sequencing was carried out using peripheral blood. This chain uses TRBV9 with TRBJ2-2, with a weak D call TRBD1 (5 bases). This clonotype originated in a man aged 35 to 55 with COVID-19, enrolled during active disease. CDR3: CASSVIAAGTGELFF. CDR3 bases: TGTGCCAGCAGCGTAATCGCGGCAGGGACCGGGGAGCTGTTTTTT. Drawing the rest from reference TRBV9 and TRBJ2-2, the complete variable domain is DSGVTQTPKHLITATGQRVTLRCSPRSGDLSVYWYQQSLDQGLQFLIQYYNGEERAKGNILERFSAQQFPDLHSELNLSSLELGDSALYFCASSVIAAGTGELFFGEGSRLTVL.